Listed below are T cell receptor beta chains from one sample, sequenced in a study of T cells in Graves' hyperthyroidism and ophthalmopathy. In TCRdb, the multiplex PCR reads were re-called with MiXCR into one record per CDR3 protein. The data show around 400,000 distinct CDR3 sequences, with roughly an eighth seen just once and less than 10% held by the top ten. The specimen was blood. These receptors were collected from a woman aged 18-35 years with Graves' hyperthyroidism. The CDR3 runs from the conserved cysteine through the conserved F or W. The D gene is left open where the match is weak. Clone size is stated in some rows and not others, as once, few, many or a class when expanded.

many	TRBD2	TRBJ2-5	TRBV3-1	TGTGCCAGCAGCCAAGATTGGGCCGGGGGAGCGGAGACTAGCGGGGGATTTGAGACCCAGTACTTC	CASSQDWAGGAETSGGFETQYF
many	TRBD2	TRBJ2-7	TRBV28	TGTGCCACTCGACTAGCGGGAATCCACGAGCAGTACTTC	CATRLAGIHEQYF
many	TRBD1	TRBJ2-3	TRBV3-1	TGTGCCAGCAGCCAAGTGCAGGGGGAAACAGATACGCAGTATTTT	CASSQVQGETDTQYF
few	-	TRBJ2-7	TRBV5-1	TGCGCCAGCAGCTTGGTGGGGGCAGCAACTTTACCCTACGAGCAGTACTTC	CASSLVGAATLPYEQYF
many	TRBD1	TRBJ1-1	TRBV18	TGTGCCAGCTCACCCGACAGGGAGGTTCCCATGAACACTGAAGCTTTCTTT	CASSPDREVPMNTEAFF
many	-	TRBJ2-5	TRBV7-9	TGTGCCAGCAGCCCTGACAGACCTAAAGAGACCCAGTACTTC	CASSPDRPKETQYF
few	-	TRBJ2-3	TRBV3-1	TGTGCCAGCAGCCAAAACGTGGGGGTAGATACGCAGTATTTT	CASSQNVGVDTQYF
-	TRBD1	TRBJ2-3	TRBV12-3/TRBV12-4	TGTGCCAGCAGACCGGGACAGGCGACTACAGATACGCAGTATTTT	CASRPGQATTDTQYF
few	TRBD1	TRBJ2-7	TRBV12-3/TRBV12-4	TGTGCCAGCAGACCAAATGGACAGGGGAGCTCCTACGAGCAGTACTTC	CASRPNGQGSSYEQYF
once	-	TRBJ1-3	TRBV5-6	TGTGCCAGCAGCTTGAATGAGGGACCTTACTACTCTGGAAACACCATATATTTT	CASSLNEGPYYSGNTIYF
many	TRBD1	TRBJ2-2	TRBV15	TGTGCCACCAGCAGAGGGTCGGGACAGGCGAACACCGGGGAGCTGTTTTTT	CATSRGSGQANTGELFF
many	-	TRBJ2-2	TRBV2	TGTGCCAGCAAATTTAGGACAGCGTTTCAATTGGCAGTCCCCGGGGAGCTGTTTTTT	CASKFRTAFQLAVPGELFF
few	-	TRBJ2-3	TRBV20-1	TGCAGTGCTAGAGATAAGCGGGTATATGATACGCAGTATTTT	CSARDKRVYDTQYF
-	-	TRBJ1-2	TRBV19	TGTGCCAGTAAAAGAGACACGGGCTATGGCTACACCTTC	CASKRDTGYGYTF
many	-	TRBJ2-7	TRBV6-1	TGTGCCAGCACTAAGGGGTCCTACGAGCAGTACTTC	CASTKGSYEQYF
-	TRBD2	TRBJ2-3	TRBV6-6	TGTGCCAGCAGTTACTACGGGGGGCGGGGGGCCACAGATACGCAGTATTTT	CASSYYGGRGATDTQYF
many	-	TRBJ1-4	TRBV10-3	TGTGCCATCAGTCGCCCAGGGTTTCGGTTTGAAAAACTGTTTTTT	CAISRPGFRFEKLFF
many	-	TRBJ1-2	TRBV7-8	TGTGCCAGCAGCTTAAGCAGTGACCTCTATGGCTACACCTTC	CASSLSSDLYGYTF
many	-	TRBJ2-1	TRBV7-6	TGTGCCAGCAGCTTAGAATGGAGGGGGCGGGAGCAGTTCTTC	CASSLEWRGREQFF
many	-	TRBJ2-3	TRBV20-1	TGCAGTGCTAGAGGAGGCAGGTACACAGATACGCAGTATTTT	CSARGGRYTDTQYF
-	-	TRBJ1-3	TRBV12-3/TRBV12-4	TGTGCCAGCAGTTTAGCCAGGGTCCGAAACACCATATATTTT	CASSLARVRNTIYF
many	TRBD2	TRBJ2-7	TRBV6-2/TRBV6-3	TGTGCCAGCAGACCCTCTTTGCGGGAGGGCTCCTACGAGCAGTACTTC	CASRPSLREGSYEQYF
many	-	TRBJ2-3	TRBV7-9	TGTGCCAGCAGCCGGATAAGGACGTCGTCTAGCACAGATACGCAGTATTTT	CASSRIRTSSSTDTQYF
-	TRBD1	TRBJ1-2	TRBV5-1	TGCGCCAGCAGCTTGTCGGACAGGGTGGGTGGCTACACCTTC	CASSLSDRVGGYTF
many	TRBD2	TRBJ2-1	TRBV28	TGTGCCAGCAGTTTTGGCGGGAGCCTCGGCAATGAGCAGTTCTTC	CASSFGGSLGNEQFF
many	TRBD1	TRBJ1-2	TRBV12-3/TRBV12-4	TGTGCCAGCAGGGAGACAGGGGTCGGCTACACCTTC	CASRETGVGYTF
many	-	TRBJ1-2	TRBV18	TGTGCCAGCTCACCGGATTTAGATACTTATAGCTACACCTTC	CASSPDLDTYSYTF
many	TRBD1	TRBJ2-7	TRBV10-2	TGCGCCAGCAGTGAAGACAGGGTCTACGAGCAGTACTTC	CASSEDRVYEQYF
many	-	TRBJ2-5	TRBV2	TGTGCCAGCAATCCGGAGCAAGAGACCCAGTACTTC	CASNPEQETQYF
many	TRBD2	TRBJ2-3	TRBV7-3	TGTGCCAGCAGCAGACTAGCGGGTAGCACAGATACGCAGTATTTT	CASSRLAGSTDTQYF
many	-	TRBJ1-3	TRBV7-8	TGTGCCAGCAGCTTAGGGATGTACGGTTATAGCTCTGGAAACACCATATATTTT	CASSLGMYGYSSGNTIYF
many	-	TRBJ2-1	TRBV29-1	TGCAGCGCCGGGGACCCGGGTCGGGATGAGCAGTTCTTC	CSAGDPGRDEQFF
-	-	TRBJ1-2	TRBV3-1	TGTGCCAGCAGCCCCTCACAATGGGCAGGGGGCTACACCTTC	CASSPSQWAGGYTF
many	TRBD2	TRBJ2-5	TRBV6-1	TGTGCCAGCAGTGAATGGGGAGCGGGGGGGGAAGAGACCCAGTACTTC	CASSEWGAGGEETQYF
-	TRBD2	TRBJ2-5	TRBV6-6	TGTGCCAGCAGTTACCGGACTAGCGCCCGGGGATCGGCCCAGTACTTC	CASSYRTSARGSAQYF
few	TRBD2	TRBJ2-7	TRBV6-1	TGTGCCAGCAGTGGTGGTAGCGGGGACTACGAGCAGTACTTC	CASSGGSGDYEQYF
few	-	TRBJ1-2	TRBV6-5	TGTGCCAGCAGTTACTCATCGGGGGATGGCTACACCTTC	CASSYSSGDGYTF
-	TRBD1	TRBJ2-7	TRBV7-9	TGTGCCAGCAGCTTCGGGACAGCTAACTTCGAGCAGTACTTC	CASSFGTANFEQYF
many	-	TRBJ2-7	TRBV20-1	TGCAGTGCTAGACCCCAGGGGCTCTACGAGCAGTACTTC	CSARPQGLYEQYF
many	-	TRBJ1-5	TRBV2	TGTGCCAGCAGTGACCTTGGGCGTAGCAATCAGCCCCAGCATTTT	CASSDLGRSNQPQHF
many	-	TRBJ1-1	TRBV28	TGTGCCAGCAGTTTGTCAATCGGAGCTGAAGCTTTCTTT	CASSLSIGAEAFF
many	TRBD2	TRBJ2-1	TRBV12-5	TGTGCTAGTGGTTTGGTAATAGAGCGGGATGTAAATGAGCAGTTCTTC	CASGLVIERDVNEQFF